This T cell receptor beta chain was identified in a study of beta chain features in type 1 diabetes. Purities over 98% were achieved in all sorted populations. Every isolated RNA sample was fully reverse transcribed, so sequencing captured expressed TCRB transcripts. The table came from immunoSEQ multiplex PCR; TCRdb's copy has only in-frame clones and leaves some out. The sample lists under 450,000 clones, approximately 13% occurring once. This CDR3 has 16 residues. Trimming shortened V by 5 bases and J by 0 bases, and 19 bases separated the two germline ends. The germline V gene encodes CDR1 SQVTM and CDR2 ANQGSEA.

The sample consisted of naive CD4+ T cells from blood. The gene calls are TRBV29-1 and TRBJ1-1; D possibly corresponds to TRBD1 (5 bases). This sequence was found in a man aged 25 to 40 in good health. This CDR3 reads CSVLHQPGPMNTEAFF. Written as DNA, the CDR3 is TGCAGCGTTTTACATCAGCCGGGGCCCATGAACACTGAAGCTTTCTTT.